These 28 T cell receptor beta chains came from one sample sequenced in a study of cytomegalovirus exposure and HLA in healthy donors. PCR amplification relied on 60 Vbeta primers (plus 13 Jbeta primers). Here immunoSEQ multiplex PCR was the method, and the copy in TCRdb shows in-frame clones only, minus some. The sample records about 99,000 clones, roughly 78% being singletons. Material: PBMCs. These receptors originate from a woman in her forties in good health and CMV-seronegative.

The chain has TRBV7-2 and TRBJ1-2, with 12 bases aligning to TRBD1. CDR1 SGHTA and CDR2 FQGNSA come from the germline V gene. The CDR3 spans 18 residues. V trimming: 1 base; J trimming: 4 bases; junction bases outside the gene matches: 10. CDR3 DNA sequence: TGTGCCAGCAGCTTAGGCTATAGGGACAGGGGGCGCGGCTATGGCTACACCTTC. The encoded protein is CASSLGYRDRGRGYGYTF.

The chain joins TRBV4-3 to TRBJ2-7, with 8 bases that match TRBD1. Germline assignment: CDR1 LGHNA and CDR2 YSLEER. V lost 8 bases to trimming and J lost 6 bases; unmatched junction nucleotides: 12. This CDR3 comprises 14 residues. As DNA, the CDR3 is TGCGCCAGCGCTCCGGGACAGGTTCCGGGCGAGCAGTACTTC. Its translation: CASAPGQVPGEQYF.

This chain links TRBV5-5 with TRBJ2-7; 11 bases are a match to TRBD1. CDR3 length: 14 amino acids. The J segment lost 2 bases and the V segment lost 4 bases, leaving 2 bases of the junction unmatched. Germline-derived CDR1 and CDR2 are SGHKS and YYEKEE (reference sequence). The DNA of the CDR3 is TGTGCCAGCAGCCCGGGACAGGGGGCCTACGAGCAGTACTTC. Encoded protein: CASSPGQGAYEQYF.

The chain uses TRBV7-3 and TRBJ2-5; 13 positions agree with TRBD2. V trimming: 4 bases; J trimming: 5 bases; junction bases outside the gene matches: 10. Germline V CDR1 and CDR2: SGHTA, FQGTGA. CDR3 length: 17 amino acids. CDR3 in DNA: TGTGCCAGCAGCTCCACCCCGGGACTAGCGGGAACTGAGACCCAGTACTTC. This translates into CASSSTPGLAGTETQYF.

This chain joins TRBV19 and TRBJ1-1; tentative D call: TRBD1 (6 bases). The germline gives CDR1 LNHDA, CDR2 SQIVND (reference sequence). V lost 5 bases to trimming and J lost 7 bases, with 11 bases between them. The CDR3 contains 12 residues. The CDR3 nucleotides are TGTGCCAGTAGTGCCAGGGGTTTTGAAGCTTTCTTT. Its translation: CASSARGFEAFF.

CDR3 DNA: TGCGCCAGCAGCGAGGGACTAGCGGGAAATGAGCAGTTCTTC. As protein: CASSEGLAGNEQFF. The V and J genes are TRBV5-1 and TRBJ2-1; 13 bases are a match to TRBD2. Per the germline V gene, CDR1 is SGHRS and CDR2 is YFSETQ. CDR3 size: 14 residues. V was clipped by 4 bases and J by 7 bases; unmatched bases: 2.

This clone has only a few counts. This chain connects TRBV6-5 to TRBJ2-7, with TRBD2 identical over 8 bases. Looked up from germline, CDR1 is MNHEY and CDR2 is SVGAGI. V lost 6 bases to trimming and J lost 2 bases; unmatched junction nucleotides: 6. The CDR3 contains 14 residues. The CDR3: CASSYGGGTYEQYF. As DNA, the CDR3 is TGTGCCAGCAGCTACGGGGGGGGGACCTACGAGCAGTACTTC.

The J gene is TRBJ2-7, the V gene TRBV7-2; 11 nucleotides align to TRBD1. The CDR3 is 15 amino acids. Germline loops: CDR1 SGHTA, CDR2 FQGNSA. The V segment lost 4 bases and the J segment 4 bases; nucleotides outside the gene matches: 6. The chain's CDR3 is CASSSRDRGWYEQYF. The CDR3, as DNA: TGTGCCAGCAGCTCTCGGGACAGGGGGTGGTACGAGCAGTACTTC.

V usage is TRBV7-3 and J usage is TRBJ2-2; 8 nucleotides match TRBD2. CDR1 and CDR2 from the germline V gene are SGHTA and FQGTGA. There are 17 residues in the CDR3. V trimming: 3 bases; J trimming: 0 bases; junction bases outside the gene matches: 6. CDR3 DNA: TGTGCCAGCAGCTTTCATCCTAGCGGGCCGAACACCGGGGAGCTGTTTTTT. Translation gives CASSFHPSGPNTGELFF. Full variable domain (rest looked up from reference TRBV7-3 and TRBJ2-2): GAGVSQTPSNKVTEKGKYVELRCDPISGHTALYWYRQSLGQGPEFLIYFQGTGAADDSGLPNDRFFAVRPEGSVSTLKIQRTERGDSAVYLCASSFHPSGPNTGELFFGEGSRLTVL.

This chain uses TRBV5-5 with TRBJ2-1, with D unclear. V was shortened by 2 bases and J by 6 bases, with 9 bases between the two germline ends. The CDR3 is made up of 13 amino acids. Germline lookup yields CDR1 SGHKS and CDR2 YYEKEE (reference sequence). CDR3 sequence (DNA): TGTGCCAGCAGCTTTAGCACGCTCAATGAGCAGTTCTTC. Translating gives CASSFSTLNEQFF. Full variable domain (missing parts from reference TRBV5-5 and TRBJ2-1): DAGVTQSPTHLIKTRGQQVTLRCSPISGHKSVSWYQQVLGQGPQFIFQYYEKEERGRGNFPDRFSARQFPNYSSELNVNALLLGDSALYLCASSFSTLNEQFFGPGTRLTVL.

The gene calls are TRBV29-1 and TRBJ2-2; D remains ambiguous. Germline V gene data show CDR1 as SQVTM and CDR2 as ANQGSEA. The CDR3 is made up of 12 amino acids. Trimming left V 6 bases short and J 6 bases short, with 11 bases between. CDR3 DNA sequence: TGCAGCGTCCTCCAGTTACCCGGGGAGCTGTTTTTT. It encodes CSVLQLPGELFF.

This chain connects TRBV25-1 to TRBJ2-5; D ambiguous. Per the germline V gene, CDR1 is MGHDK and CDR2 is SYGVNS. Trimming cost V 4 bases and J 4 bases, with 4 bases left between them. This CDR3 spans 11 amino acids. CDR3 in DNA: TGTGCCAGCAGTGTCGGAGAGACCCAGTACTTC. Its protein is CASSVGETQYF.

This sequence joins TRBV15 and TRBJ2-1, with 14 positions matching TRBD2. CDR1 and CDR2 (germline): LNHNV, YYDKDF (reference sequence). The CDR3 has 13 amino acids. V lost 8 bases, J lost 14 bases, and 8 bases stayed unmatched. CDR3 DNA: TGTGCCACCCAGCAGACTAGCGGGAGGGAGGAGTTCTTC. It translates to CATQQTSGREEFF.

The rearrangement joins TRBV5-1 to TRBJ2-1; 12 bases are a match to TRBD2. The CDR3 sequence is 17 residues long. With V trimmed by 1 base and J by 3 bases, 5 bases remained unmatched. Germline V gene lookup returns CDR1 SGHRS and CDR2 YFSETQ. The CDR3 loop is CASSLSSGRAGYNEQFF. The CDR3, as DNA: TGCGCCAGCAGCTTGTCTAGCGGGAGGGCCGGCTACAATGAGCAGTTCTTC.

The chain uses TRBV4-1 and TRBJ1-4, with no clear D. The V and J ends lost 0 bases and 7 bases respectively, with 12 bases between them. CDR1 and CDR2 from the germline V gene are MGHRA and YSYEKL. The CDR3 spans 15 residues. CDR3: CASSQDDEEGEKLFF. The CDR3 nucleotides are TGCGCCAGCAGCCAAGATGACGAGGAGGGTGAAAAACTGTTTTTT.

The genes are TRBV19 and TRBJ2-7; 7 nucleotides align to TRBD1. This CDR3 has 14 amino acids. The V gene's germline CDR1 is LNHDA and CDR2 SQIVND (reference sequence). J gave up 1 base and V 5 bases, and 5 bases lay outside the gene matches. The CDR3 bases are TGTGCCAGTAGTTCCGGGACAGTTTCCTACGAGCAGTACTTC. Translated: CASSSGTVSYEQYF.

This clone has just one count. The rearrangement joins TRBV6-6 to TRBJ2-7; no clear D gene. This CDR3 region has 15 residues. Germline V gene lookup returns CDR1 MNHNY and CDR2 SVGAGI (reference sequence). Trimming removed 2 bases at V and 4 bases at J, with 15 bases between. The CDR3 is CASSYGTYSEYEQYF. In DNA form, the CDR3 reads TGTGCCAGCAGTTACGGCACGTACAGTGAGTACGAGCAGTACTTC.

The genes are TRBV11-2 and TRBJ2-5, with TRBD2 matching over 9 bases. Germline V lookup: CDR1 SGHAT, CDR2 FQNNGV. The CDR3 runs to 16 residues. Trimming at V came to 5 bases and at J to 2 bases, leaving 9 bases not matched to a gene. The CDR3 DNA reads as TGTGCCAGCAGCCCCACTAGCGGGCCTTCTCAAGAGACCCAGTACTTC. Encoded protein: CASSPTSGPSQETQYF.

V and J are TRBV25-1 and TRBJ1-2; 8 bases agree with TRBD1. This CDR3 spans 15 amino acids. J gave up 4 bases and V 2 bases, and 6 bases lay outside the gene matches. The V gene's germline CDR1 is MGHDK and CDR2 SYGVNS. The CDR3: CASSEGTGPLYGYTF. The CDR3, as DNA: TGTGCCAGCAGTGAAGGGACAGGCCCCCTCTATGGCTACACCTTC.

The V gene is TRBV4-1, the J gene TRBJ2-2, with D possibly matching TRBD1 (5 bases). Deletions cut 4 bases from V and 8 bases from J, with 17 bases between. The CDR3 has 15 amino acids. From germline, CDR1 is MGHRA and CDR2 YSYEKL. The CDR3 DNA reads as TGCGCCAGCAGCCCGTGGGCTGGGGCTGATGGGGAGCTGTTTTTT. Encoded protein: CASSPWAGADGELFF.

This clone occurred once. The rearrangement uses TRBV28 and TRBJ1-4, with D perhaps matching TRBD1 (5 bases). V gave up 6 bases and J gave up 14 bases, with 16 bases separating them. Germline values: CDR1 MDHEN, CDR2 SYDVKM. This CDR3 is built from 12 residues. The DNA for the CDR3 is TGTGCCAGCAGGGAACGGGGGATGGGGCTGTTTTTT. Protein: CASRERGMGLFF.

The rearrangement uses TRBV11-3 and TRBJ2-1; TRBD2 matches 8 bases. Germline-derived CDR1 and CDR2 are SGHNT and YENEEA. The V gene end was trimmed by 5 bases and the J gene end by 6 bases; junction bases not matched to a gene: 9. This CDR3 spans 15 amino acids. CDR3 sequence (DNA): TGTGCCAGCAGCCCCGGCGGACTAGCCCCCAATGAGCAGTTCTTC. Protein sequence: CASSPGGLAPNEQFF.

J is TRBJ2-7 and V is TRBV28, with D possibly matching TRBD1 (5 bases). V dropped 3 bases and J dropped 5 bases, with 14 bases sitting between them. The V gene's germline CDR1 is MDHEN and CDR2 SYDVKM. This CDR3 has 14 amino acids. The CDR3 nucleotides read TGTGCCAGCAGTTTGGGGCTAGTAATCGACGAGCAGTACTTC. Encoded protein: CASSLGLVIDEQYF. The full variable domain, in which reference TRBV28 and TRBJ2-7 provide the parts outside the CDR3, is DVKVTQSSRYLVKRTGEKVFLECVQDMDHENMFWYRQDPGLGLRLIYFSYDVKMKEKGDIPEGYSVSREKKERFSLILESASTNQTSMYLCASSLGLVIDEQYFGPGTRLTVT.

The V call is TRBV27, the J call TRBJ2-5; 9 nucleotides align to TRBD1. The J call is uncertain, as TRBJ2-7 better fits the DNA end. The CDR3 is 14 amino acids. Germline assignment: CDR1 MNHEY and CDR2 SMNVEV (reference sequence). The CDR3 DNA reads TGTGCCAGCAGCCTCACAGGGGGCCACTACGAGCAGTACTTC. Protein: CASSLTGGHYEQYF.

J is TRBJ1-6 and V is TRBV20-1; D not resolved. There are 11 residues in the CDR3. Germline CDR1 and CDR2: DFQATT and SNEGSKA (reference sequence). The ends were cut back, 3 bases at V and 10 bases at J, with 7 bases in the middle. The CDR3 DNA reads TGCAGTGCTAGGGGGAGCTCACCCCTCCACTTT. Its translation: CSARGSSPLHF.

The chain is built from TRBV7-2 and TRBJ2-7, with D tentatively TRBD1 (5 bases). V dropped 5 bases and J dropped 0 bases, with 11 bases sitting between them. The V gene's germline CDR1 is SGHTA and CDR2 FQGNSA. The CDR3 contains 14 residues. The CDR3 bases are TGTGCCAGCAGCCAGGACATCAGCTCCTACGAGCAGTACTTC. Its translation: CASSQDISSYEQYF. Supplemented by reference TRBV7-2 and TRBJ2-7, the full variable domain reads GAGVSQSPSNKVTEKGKDVELRCDPISGHTALYWYRQSLGQGLEFLIYFQGNSAPDKSGLPSDRFSAERTGGSVSTLTIQRTQQEDSAVYLCASSQDISSYEQYFGPGTRLTVT.

This clone turned up a few times. The V and J genes are TRBV29-1 and TRBJ1-1; no clear D. Deletions cut 3 bases from V and 0 bases from J, with 8 bases between. CDR3 length: 13 amino acids. CDR1 is SQVTM and CDR2 is ANQGSEA in the germline V gene. The CDR3 sequence is CSVEKELNTEAFF. As DNA, the CDR3 is TGCAGCGTTGAGAAGGAGTTGAACACTGAAGCTTTCTTT.

This chain joins TRBV2 and TRBJ2-7; possible D gene TRBD2, 6 bases. Germline lookup yields CDR1 SNHLY and CDR2 FYNNEI. With 4 bases removed from V and 0 bases from J, the gap between germline ends came to 10 bases. This CDR3 is built from 14 residues. In DNA form, the CDR3 reads TGTGCCAGCAGTGGGACTATCAGCTCCTACGAGCAGTACTTC. Protein: CASSGTISSYEQYF.